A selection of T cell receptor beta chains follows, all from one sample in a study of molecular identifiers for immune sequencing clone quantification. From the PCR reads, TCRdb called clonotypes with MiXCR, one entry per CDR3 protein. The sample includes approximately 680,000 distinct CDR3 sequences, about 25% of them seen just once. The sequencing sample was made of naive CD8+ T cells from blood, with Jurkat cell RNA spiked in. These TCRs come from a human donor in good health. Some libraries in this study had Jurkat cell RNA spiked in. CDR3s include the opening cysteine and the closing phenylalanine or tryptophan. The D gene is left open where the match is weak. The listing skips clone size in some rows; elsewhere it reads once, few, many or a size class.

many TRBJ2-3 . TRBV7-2 TGTGCCAGCAGCCCTTTGGACACCCTTACAGATACGCAGTATTTT CASSPLDTLTDTQYF
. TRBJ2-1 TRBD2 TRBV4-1 TGCGCCAGCAGCCTCCCCGGGACTAGCGTCTACAATGAGCAGTTCTTC CASSLPGTSVYNEQFF
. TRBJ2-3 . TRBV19 TGTGCCTGTAGTATAGTAGAACCGGCGGTAGATACGCAGTATTTT CACSIVEPAVDTQYF
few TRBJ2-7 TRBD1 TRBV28 TGTGCCAGCAGTTCTCAGGGGGACTCCTACGAGCAGTACTTC CASSSQGDSYEQYF
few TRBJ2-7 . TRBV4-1 TGCGCCAGCAGCCGCGGGACGCCAAGCTCCTACGAGCAGTACTTC CASSRGTPSSYEQYF
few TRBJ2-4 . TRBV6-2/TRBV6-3 TGTGCCAGCAGTGAGACACTACCAAAAAACGTTCAGTACTTC CASSETLPKNVQYF
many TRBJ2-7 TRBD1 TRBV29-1 TGCAGCGTTGTTAGGACAGGGGGCGACTGGCAGTACTTC CSVVRTGGDWQYF
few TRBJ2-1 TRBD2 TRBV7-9 TGTGCCAGCAGCCTCCTGGGGTTCGGGGGGGCCGGCAATGAGCAGTTCTTC CASSLLGFGGAGNEQFF
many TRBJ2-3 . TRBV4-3 TGCGCCAGCAGCCAAGTAAGGGAAGTCTCCCCTAGCACAGATACGCAGTATTTT CASSQVREVSPSTDTQYF
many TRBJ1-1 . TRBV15 TGTGCCACCAGCAGAGGGGCAGGGATTAACACTGAAGCTTTCTTT CATSRGAGINTEAFF
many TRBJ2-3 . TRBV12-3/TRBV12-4 TGTGCCAGCAGTTTTATCGACACAGATACGCAGTATTTT CASSFIDTDTQYF
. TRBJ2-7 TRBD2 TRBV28 TGTGCCAGCAGTTATGGACTAGCGGGAGGCCGAAACGAGCAGTACTTC CASSYGLAGGRNEQYF
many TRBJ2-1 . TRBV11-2 TGTGCCAGCAGCGACCGGGACAACCCGTCCTACAATGAGCAGTTCTTC CASSDRDNPSYNEQFF
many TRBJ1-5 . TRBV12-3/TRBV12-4 TGTGCCAGCAGTCATCAGGAATCTAGCAATCAGCCCCAGCATTTT CASSHQESSNQPQHF